This TCR beta chain was captured by sequencing in a study of cytomegalovirus exposure and HLA in healthy donors. To note about this clone: What it recognizes is unknown.

TCRdb's copy holds only in-frame clones and misses some; the assay was immunoSEQ multiplex PCR. Here the sample spans 65,000 to 80,000 clones, approximately 94% being singletons. The CDR3 is 14 amino acids. Deletions cut 3 bases from V and 2 bases from J, with 9 bases between. Germline V gives CDR1 SGDLS, CDR2 YYNGEE. General observations from the study: Subsequent analysis found a tendency for first-cohort TCR clusters to co-occur within the approximately 130 validation repertoires. The study flagged around 150 TCR beta chains as cytomegalovirus-associated.

The source of this sequence is a woman between 18 and 29 years old in good health and CMV-seropositive. The genes are TRBV9 and TRBJ2-1; possibly TRBD2 for D (6 bases). The sample consisted of PBMCs. The CDR3 DNA sequence: TGTGCCAGCAGCGAAGGACTACCCTACAATGAGCAGTTCTTC. This encodes CASSEGLPYNEQFF.